This is a list of T cell receptor beta chains from one sample in a study of blood T cell repertoires in COVID-19. Some clones are missing from TCRdb's copy, which holds only in-frame ones; the method was immunoSEQ multiplex PCR. Of 300,000 or so clones in the sample, about 88% are singletons; the top ten hold over 1%. Sequencing was done on a sample of peripheral blood. Receptor source: a man aged 70-80 years with acute or convalescent COVID-19. CDR3s include the opening cysteine and the closing phenylalanine or tryptophan. Each record gives: V gene, J gene, D gene, clone size, CDR3 protein, CDR3 DNA. A D gene is named only where the DNA matches it firmly. Not every row has a clone size; where given, it reads once, few, many or a size class.

TRBV9,TRBJ1-6,TRBD1,.,CASSYLGTDYSPLHF,TGTGCCAGCAGTTACCTAGGGACAGATTATTCACCCCTCCACTTT
TRBV7-8,TRBJ2-7,.,.,CASSSRTLSYEQYF,TGTGCCAGCAGCTCGAGGACTTTATCCTACGAGCAGTACTTC
TRBV5-1,TRBJ2-7,.,.,CASSLDGSSYEQYF,TGCGCCAGCAGCTTGGATGGTAGCTCCTACGAGCAGTACTTC
TRBV3-1/TRBV3-2,TRBJ2-3,TRBD2,.,CASSHGTSGRTDTQYF,TGTGCCAGCAGCCACGGGACTAGCGGACGCACAGATACGCAGTATTTT
TRBV15,TRBJ2-7,.,.,CATSRDRAGYEQYF,TGTGCCACCAGCAGAGATAGAGCCGGTTACGAGCAGTACTTC
TRBV6-5,TRBJ1-4,TRBD1,.,CASRSRTGGNEKLFF,TGTGCCAGCAGATCCCGGACAGGGGGAAATGAAAAACTGTTTTTT
TRBV29-1,TRBJ1-2,TRBD1,few,CSVRDRDYYGYTF,TGCAGCGTCAGGGACAGGGATTACTATGGCTACACCTTC
TRBV10-3,TRBJ2-1,.,.,CAISELTTSYNEQFF,TGTGCCATCAGTGAATTGACGACATCCTACAATGAGCAGTTCTTC
TRBV11-1,TRBJ2-3,.,.,CASSPGPGVGDTQYF,TGTGCCAGCAGCCCCGGGCCAGGGGTGGGCGATACGCAGTATTTT
TRBV7-8,TRBJ1-5,.,few,CASSSYGGRGNQPQHF,TGTGCCAGCAGCTCGTACGGGGGTAGGGGAAATCAGCCCCAGCATTTT
TRBV12-3/TRBV12-4,TRBJ1-2,.,.,CASSLGVSGGYTF,TGTGCCAGCAGTTTAGGGGTCTCGGGGGGCTACACCTTC